What follows describes a single T cell receptor beta chain. Its recognized antigen is unknown. The input lacks base qualities; no much larger clone sits a single base away. Trimming accounts for 7 bases at V and 4 bases at J, while the number of junction bases matched to no gene is 6. The CDR3 sequence holds 14 residues, the cysteine and phenylalanine included. Solely the CDR3 DNA is kept, with 42 bases framed from the first base. The germline V gene (reference sequence) supplies CDR1 SEHNR and CDR2 FQNEAQ. The sample belongs to a study of shared clonotypes between healthy human individuals (dated by TCRdb to about 2020). As for the study more broadly: The cohort included three men and a couple of women between 18 and 49 years of age. Per donor, three plates each were used for CD4 naive and CD4 memory, two for CD8 naive, and one for CD8 memory. To estimate repertoire size and how much clonotype sharing occurs between individuals, the study deeply sequenced the blood TCR repertoires of about five healthy adults. Different laboratories and diverse techniques were used to prepare libraries and sequence TCR repertoires, to increase sequencing depth and limit assay-specific biases. Leukapheresis yielded between about 0.9 and 10 billion PBMCs per donor. Broader findings and caveats from the paper: Sampling was restricted to blood, and TCR repertoires in tissues likely differ from the TCR repertoires found in blood. Larger estimated clonotype richness was generally found for naive subsets than for memory subsets. Pairwise subsampling led to the expectation that sequencing depth would affect the degree of clonotype sharing among donors. When several donors were compared, the shared fraction of clonotypes was around 4.6% for naive CD4, around 3.6% for naive CD8, more than 2% for memory CD4, and 0.4% for memory CD8. Higher generation probabilities were observed for clonotypes shared by all four sorted-subset donors than for non-shared clonotypes. Because the study included only a small number of donors, the genetic and exposure-history diversity represented was limited. Rarefaction of sorted-subset datasets indicated incomplete sequencing despite the large sequencing depth.

CD8 naive samples consisted of CD45RO-negative cells that were positively selected for CCR7, yielding a CD45RA+CCR7+ population without TemRA cells. The donors were healthy, HIV-negative adults who had no recently reported acute infections or vaccinations. All donors were Caucasian adults living in Nashville, Tennessee, USA. Blood was collected by leukapheresis, and PBMCs were isolated by Ficoll-Histopaque density gradient centrifugation and then cryopreserved in liquid nitrogen vapor phase. Analytical flow cytometry was used to check the purity and quantity of every magnetically sorted T cell population. Genomic DNA was isolated from each sorted fraction and quantified by UV absorbance on a Nanodrop 2000c. Using the deep immunoSEQ assay, multiplex PCR amplified TCR CDR3 regions from genomic DNA. Genomic DNA extracted from each cell subset was distributed evenly over all wells of several immunoSEQ 96-well plates, and each plate served as one replicate. For sorted subsets, approximately 190 ng genomic DNA, equal to some 28,000 T cell genomes, was loaded into each replicate PCR. Purified libraries were quantified with a Qubit 3.0 fluorometer, sized on a Bioanalyzer 2100, and re-quantified with the KAPA Library Quantification kit. Every immunoSEQ 96-well plate was sequenced on a separate single-read 150-cycle Illumina NextSeq 550 flow cell. Per the source publication's procedure: Because the immunoSEQ output included only junctional sequences and no quality scores, the filtering could not be the same as the filtering used for full-length reads. To assign V/J genes and CDR3, sequences were annotated against IMGT germline references using PyIR, a Python wrapper for IgBLAST v1.9. Reads were removed for weak V/J assignments (E-value above 1e-6), missing CDR3, stop codons, out-of-frame junctions, or ambiguous translated residues. V3J clonotypes were defined by identical inferred V gene, J gene, and CDR3 amino acid sequence. Percentage overlap between repertoires was calculated by dividing the number of shared unique clonotypes by the size of the smaller repertoire. Three approaches were used to assess repertoire richness: RTK rarefaction, the Chao1 estimator, and Recon v2.1 estimates of unobserved clonotypes. Generation probabilities for all TCRbeta clonotypes obtained by the gDNA method from a handful of donors were computed using OLGA. TCRdb re-hosts the immuneACCESS table, in-frame sequences only. Its copies lack some clones; in the studies checked, an unresolved V gene accounts for under half of them, and the cause for the rest is not known. V and J calls and clone size are copied from that table; D and trimming were computed from the DNA. This sample comprises millions of clones, approximately 94% of them detected only once. The ten largest clones add up to about 1.1% of the sample.

This chain is built from TRBV7-9 and TRBJ2-5, with 10 bases aligning to TRBD2. Specimen: naive CD8+ T cells sorted from blood. The sample's cell subset or site label, in plain terms: CD45RA+CCR7+. The source of this sequence is a man aged 18 to 35 in good health. The bases are TGTGCCAGCAAAGCGGGGGGGCCTCGAGAGACCCAGTACTTC. It codes for CASKAGGPRETQYF.